What follows describes a single T cell receptor beta chain. The data derive from a study of T cell changes during pregnancy in multiple sclerosis. V gave up 3 bases and J gave up 9 bases, with 11 bases separating them. Per germline, CDR1 MDHEN and CDR2 SYDVKM. CDR3 length: 13 residues. Data came from immunoSEQ multiplex PCR; TCRdb stores just in-frame clones and leaves some out. The sample has about 36,000 clones; about nine tenths are singletons. The rearrangement links TRBV28 to TRBJ2-2, with TRBD1 as a possible D gene (6 bases). The sample was CD8+ T cells from peripheral blood mononuclear cells, taken in the third trimester of pregnancy. The receptor's source is a female donor with multiple sclerosis, enrolled in a pregnancy study. CDR3 bases: TGTGCCAGCAGTTTGGTGGGGGCCCGGGAGCTGTTTTTT. Translation: CASSLVGARELFF.